Listed below are T cell receptor beta chains from one sample, sequenced in a study of CD8+CD57+ T cells in acquired aplastic anemia. Via MiXCR, TCRdb re-called the reads, giving one row per CDR3 protein. The sample holds about 120,000 distinct CDR3 sequences, under 60% seen once. The sequenced sample consisted of sorted CD4+, CD8+, or CD8+CD57+ T cells (not recorded which) from PBMCs. The receptor source for this set is a human donor with aplastic anemia. The CDR3 runs from the conserved cysteine through the conserved F or W.

V gene: TRBV20-1; CDR3 length: 13; CDR3 protein: CSATATGENIQYF
V gene: TRBV20-1; CDR3 length: 16; CDR3 protein: CSARGLDRGSSYEQYF
V gene: TRBV6-4; CDR3 length: 18; CDR3 protein: CASSDRSGGSASTDTQYF
V gene: TRBV7-9; CDR3 length: 14; CDR3 protein: CASSYGTEAREQYF
V gene: TRBV6-1; CDR3 length: 10; CDR3 protein: CASSYGEAFF
V gene: TRBV7-9; CDR3 length: 12; CDR3 protein: CASVWDTGEQYF
V gene: TRBV19; CDR3 length: 13; CDR3 protein: CASSPTGGTEAFF
V gene: TRBV20-1; CDR3 length: 12; CDR3 protein: CSASGYTDTQYF
V gene: TRBV9; CDR3 length: 15; CDR3 protein: CASSAERGSTDTQYF
V gene: TRBV5-1; CDR3 length: 15; CDR3 protein: CASSLAWTGHYEQYF
V gene: TRBV10-3; CDR3 length: 13; CDR3 protein: CATSTGTGEAQYF
V gene: TRBV6-5; CDR3 length: 16; CDR3 protein: CASSYSIRHSHVEQYF
V gene: TRBV29-1; CDR3 length: 15; CDR3 protein: CSVPRGGITNYGYTF
V gene: TRBV10-3; CDR3 length: 17; CDR3 protein: CAISEGAVEDRGSPLHF
V gene: TRBV7-6; CDR3 length: 16; CDR3 protein: CASSLGSVRLHDEQYF
V gene: TRBV15; CDR3 length: 11; CDR3 protein: CATRGRTEAFF
V gene: TRBV20-1; CDR3 length: 14; CDR3 protein: CSARGDSGANVLTF
V gene: TRBV10-3; CDR3 length: 18; CDR3 protein: CAISEPTAGMGPNYGYTF
V gene: TRBV7-2; CDR3 length: 13; CDR3 protein: CASSLTFRDEQYF
V gene: TRBV5-4; CDR3 length: 14; CDR3 protein: CASSPTGSNTEAFF
V gene: TRBV10-3; CDR3 length: 14; CDR3 protein: CASSGRGNTGELFF
V gene: TRBV20-1; CDR3 length: 18; CDR3 protein: CSARDYISTASGQETQYF
V gene: TRBV27; CDR3 length: 14; CDR3 protein: CASSSLAGKGEAFF
V gene: TRBV4-3; CDR3 length: 15; CDR3 protein: CASSQYTSSTDTQYF
V gene: TRBV9; CDR3 length: 13; CDR3 protein: CASSDWTAQGYTF
V gene: TRBV19; CDR3 length: 16; CDR3 protein: CASRIPPPLRRYEQYF
V gene: TRBV20-1; CDR3 length: 15; CDR3 protein: CSAKQPPGQGETQYF
V gene: TRBV4-1; CDR3 length: 14; CDR3 protein: CASSQGQGWETQYF
V gene: TRBV10-3; CDR3 length: 14; CDR3 protein: CAISESRNTGELFF
V gene: TRBV10-2; CDR3 length: 13; CDR3 protein: CASRSGVQETQYF
V gene: TRBV7-6; CDR3 length: 15; CDR3 protein: CASSPLEGGGNEQFF
V gene: TRBV11-2; CDR3 length: 16; CDR3 protein: CASSHRDRVGYSPLHF
V gene: TRBV2; CDR3 length: 13; CDR3 protein: CASSGGLGFGYTF
V gene: TRBV15; CDR3 length: 12; CDR3 protein: CATSVSGGKLFF
V gene: TRBV4-3; CDR3 length: 15; CDR3 protein: CASSQEWGSNTEAFF
V gene: TRBV7-6; CDR3 length: 13; CDR3 protein: CASSLLGDETQYF
V gene: TRBV24-1; CDR3 length: 14; CDR3 protein: CATSESGPGETQYF
V gene: TRBV24-1; CDR3 length: 12; CDR3 protein: CATSSLNYGYTF
V gene: TRBV7-2; CDR3 length: 15; CDR3 protein: CASSLWGLAKYEQYF